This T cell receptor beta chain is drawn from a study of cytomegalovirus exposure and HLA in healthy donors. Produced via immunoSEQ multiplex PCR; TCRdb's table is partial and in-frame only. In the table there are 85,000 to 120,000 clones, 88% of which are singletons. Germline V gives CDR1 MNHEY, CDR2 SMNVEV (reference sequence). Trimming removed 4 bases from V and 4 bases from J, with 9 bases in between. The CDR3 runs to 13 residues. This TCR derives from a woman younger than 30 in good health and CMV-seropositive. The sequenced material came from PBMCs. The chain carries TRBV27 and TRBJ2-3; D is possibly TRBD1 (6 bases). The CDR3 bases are TGTGCCAGCAGTTCAACAGGGCCAGATACGCAGTATTTT. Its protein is CASSSTGPDTQYF.